This T cell receptor beta chain derives from a study of T cell responses to AZD1222 COVID-19 vaccine. Whole-study findings and limits: Spike regions recognized by vaccine-associated CD4 TCRs spanned the protein, led by 160-218 and 743-854.

A note on this clone: Its antigen is currently unknown.

This table comes from immunoSEQ multiplex PCR, and its TCRdb copy is limited to in-frame clones, with some not included. In the table there are roughly 250,000 clones, just over 90% of which are singletons. The TCR sequence derives from an adult in good health. The starting material was peripheral blood, obtained on day 0 of AZD1222 vaccination.

The CDR3 is CASSPLPPTGQNTEAFF. Written as DNA, the CDR3 is TGTGCCAGCAGCCCTCTTCCCCCCACAGGGCAGAACACTGAAGCTTTCTTT. The J gene is TRBJ1-1, the V gene TRBV7-6; D might be TRBD1 (6 bases). Germline assignment: CDR1 SGHVS and CDR2 FNYEAQ. The V end was cut by 5 bases, the J end by 1 base, with 20 bases between. The CDR3 is made up of 17 amino acids.